The 29 T cell receptor beta chains given below trace back to one sample, sequenced in a study of blood T cell repertoires in COVID-19. Measured with immunoSEQ multiplex PCR; TCRdb has only the in-frame clones, and not every one. Of about 290,000 clones in the sample, approximately 80% were seen once. Sequenced: peripheral blood. The receptors were gathered from a woman aged 50 to 60 with active or convalescent COVID-19.

CDR3 loop: CASSMPSGTYNEQFF. In DNA, the CDR3 is TGTGCCAGTAGTATGCCTTCGGGGACCTACAATGAGCAGTTCTTC. This chain links TRBV19 with TRBJ2-1, with a possible D match to TRBD2 (5 bases). V was clipped by 3 bases and J by 2 bases, with 11 bases between them. Germline CDR1 LNHDA, CDR2 SQIVND (reference sequence). The CDR3 extends over 15 amino acids.

This chain connects TRBV7-8 to TRBJ1-1, with D hard to call. This CDR3 region has 14 residues. In germline, CDR1 is SGHVS, CDR2 FQNEAQ. Trimming took 4 bases from V and 3 from J, leaving 12 bases between them. The CDR3: CASSSPEYDTEAFF. The CDR3 DNA follows: TGTGCCAGCAGCTCCCCAGAATATGACACTGAAGCTTTCTTT.

The chain links TRBV10-3 to TRBJ2-1; 7 bases are shared with TRBD2. Germline V gene sequence: CDR1 ENHRY, CDR2 SYGVKD. The J segment lost 7 bases and the V segment lost 0 bases, leaving 6 bases of the junction unmatched. The CDR3 has 15 amino acids. CDR3: CAISESGGGPNEQFF. For the CDR3, the DNA is TGTGCCATCAGTGAGTCGGGGGGAGGGCCAAATGAGCAGTTCTTC.

The chain is built from TRBV7-3 and TRBJ2-1; 14 bases are shared with TRBD2. Unmatched junction bases numbered 3, after V lost 5 bases and J lost 9 bases. The CDR3 is 14 amino acids. Germline CDR1 and CDR2: SGHTA and FQGTGA. The DNA of the CDR3 is TGTGCCAGCAGCCCGGGACTAGCGGGAGCTGAGCAGTTCTTC. It translates to CASSPGLAGAEQFF.

The chain links TRBV6-5 to TRBJ1-2, with 9 bases that match TRBD1. Germline-derived CDR1 and CDR2 are MNHEY and SVGAGI. The CDR3 loop spans 13 amino acids. With 6 bases clipped from V and 11 bases from J, the junction kept 10 bases outside the gene matches. CDR3 protein: CASSSGNRGQYTF. CDR3 nucleotide sequence: TGTGCCAGCAGCTCTGGAAACAGGGGGCAGTACACCTTC.

The DNA for the CDR3 is TGTGCCAGCTCACCTACTAGCGGGAGTTTAAACGAGCAGTACTTC. As protein: CASSPTSGSLNEQYF. The V gene is TRBV18, the J gene TRBJ2-7; 11 nucleotides match TRBD2. Losses at the gene ends were 3 bases for V and 5 bases for J; bases not matched to a gene: 6. Germline V gives CDR1 KGHSH, CDR2 LQKENI. This CDR3 is 15 amino acids long.

This chain uses TRBV19 with TRBJ1-2, with TRBD1 matching 8 bases. V shed 5 bases and J 4 bases; nucleotides not matched to a gene: 6. The length of the CDR3 is 14 residues. Germline CDR1 LNHDA, CDR2 SQIVND (reference sequence). DNA of the CDR3: TGTGCCAGTAGTGCCAGACAGGGGATCTATGGCTACACCTTC. Its protein product is CASSARQGIYGYTF.

This rearrangement joins TRBV5-4 to TRBJ2-1; TRBD2 aligns across 13 bases. V was pared by 2 bases and J by 9 bases, with 8 bases of the junction left unmatched. CDR3 size: 16 residues. Germline V lookup: CDR1 SGHNT, CDR2 YYREEE (reference sequence). The CDR3 nucleotides are TGTGCCAGCAGCTTAGGGACTAGCGGGATTGCGGGTGAGCAGTTCTTC. Its translation is CASSLGTSGIAGEQFF.

V usage is TRBV6-1 and J usage is TRBJ2-5, with D tentatively TRBD1 (6 bases). Trimming stripped 3 bases from V and 1 base from J, with 15 bases between. This CDR3 region has 16 residues. Germline-derived CDR1 and CDR2 are MNHNS and SASEGT. CDR3 sequence: CASSEGRGEGQETQYF. The CDR3 nucleotides read TGTGCCAGCAGTGAGGGCAGGGGTGAAGGCCAAGAGACCCAGTACTTC.

J is TRBJ1-1 and V is TRBV7-9, with a tentative D call TRBD1 (5 bases). There are 16 residues in the CDR3. Trimming took off 5 bases at V and 0 bases at J, with 16 bases between the two ends. Germline loops: CDR1 SEHNR, CDR2 FQNEAQ (reference sequence). The CDR3 spells CASSLGRDILNTEAFF. Here the CDR3 DNA reads TGTGCCAGCAGCCTGGGGCGCGACATTTTGAACACTGAAGCTTTCTTT.

The genes are TRBV30 and TRBJ1-6, with D perhaps matching TRBD1 (5 bases). V was clipped by 6 bases and J by 10 bases, with 13 bases between them. There are 12 residues in the CDR3. Germline V gives CDR1 GTSNPN, CDR2 SVGIG (reference sequence). CDR3 in amino acids: CACKRGNSPLHF. The DNA for the CDR3 is TGTGCCTGCAAGCGGGGGAACTCACCCCTCCACTTT.

The chain couples TRBV19 to TRBJ1-2; 7 bases are shared with TRBD1. This CDR3 region has 13 residues. Germline V gene sequence: CDR1 LNHDA, CDR2 SQIVND (reference sequence). The V gene end was trimmed by 6 bases and the J gene end by 7 bases; junction bases not matched to a gene: 8. The CDR3 sequence is CASSIGTVPGYTF. The CDR3 DNA reads TGTGCCAGTAGCATTGGGACAGTTCCTGGCTACACCTTC.

The gene calls are TRBV7-8 and TRBJ1-2; D unresolved. Germline loops: CDR1 SGHVS, CDR2 FQNEAQ. CDR3 length: 15 amino acids. The V end lost 1 base, the J end lost 3 bases, and 12 bases lay between the germline ends. The CDR3 nucleotides read TGTGCCAGCAGCTTAGGTCCGGAGAGCTACTATGGCTACACCTTC. Residues: CASSLGPESYYGYTF.

The CDR3 nucleotides are TGTGCCTCCCATGCCGGATCGGGCTATGGCTACACCTTC. Its translation: CASHAGSGYGYTF. This sequence joins TRBV28 and TRBJ1-2; D is unclear. Germline V lookup: CDR1 MDHEN, CDR2 SYDVKM. Between the trimmed V and J ends, which lost 11 bases and 4 bases, there was a span of 17 bases. CDR3 length: 13 residues.

V and J are TRBV6-5 and TRBJ2-3; 8 bases agree with TRBD1. The V gene's germline CDR1 is MNHEY and CDR2 SVGAGI. This CDR3 has 13 residues. V shed 8 bases and J 1 base; nucleotides not matched to a gene: 2. The CDR3 region is CASEGQGTDTQYF. CDR3 in DNA: TGTGCCAGCGAGGGACAGGGCACAGATACGCAGTATTTT.

The gene calls are TRBV6-5 and TRBJ1-5; D is unclear. Germline V lookup: CDR1 MNHEY, CDR2 SVGAGI. V lost 8 bases, J lost 9 bases, and 11 bases lay in between. The CDR3 has 11 residues. The CDR3 nucleotides read TGTGCCAGCGGGGTCCGGGGGCCCCAGCATTTT. It encodes CASGVRGPQHF.

J is TRBJ2-2 and V is TRBV5-1; no clear D gene. The ends were cut back, 5 bases at V and 1 base at J, with 6 bases in the middle. The length of the CDR3 is 13 residues. Germline V gene sequence: CDR1 SGHRS, CDR2 YFSETQ. CDR3 residues: CASRFGNTGELFF. The DNA for the CDR3 is TGCGCCAGCAGATTCGGGAACACCGGGGAGCTGTTTTTT.

The rearrangement links TRBV5-6 to TRBJ1-6; TRBD1 might be the D (5 bases). Germline V lookup: CDR1 SGHDT, CDR2 YYEEEE. The length of the CDR3 is 17 residues. Deletions cut 4 bases from V and 7 bases from J, with 21 bases between. CDR3 residues: CASSLPGLGGSNSPLHF. CDR3 DNA: TGTGCCAGCAGCCTGCCGGGGTTGGGGGGATCGAATTCACCCCTCCACTTT. The full variable domain, rest sourced from reference TRBV5-6 and TRBJ1-6, is DAGVTQSPTHLIKTRGQQVTLRCSPKSGHDTVSWYQQALGQGPQFIFQYYEEEERQRGNFPDRFSGHQFPNYSSELNVNALLLGDSALYLCASSLPGLGGSNSPLHFGNGTRLTVT.

The chain links TRBV28 to TRBJ1-5, with no clear D. Trimming stripped 3 bases from V and 0 bases from J, with 15 bases between. Germline CDR1 is MDHEN and CDR2 is SYDVKM. This CDR3 region has 17 residues. The CDR3 DNA follows: TGTGCCAGCAGTTTTGCTGGGAGCCAACTTAGCAATCAGCCCCAGCATTTT. It translates to CASSFAGSQLSNQPQHF.

Here the CDR3 DNA reads TGTGCCAGCAGCAGGGGCCTAGCGGGTTCCGCGAACACCGGGGAGCTGTTTTTT. It is translated as CASSRGLAGSANTGELFF. The V and J genes are TRBV3-1 (or the pseudogene TRBV3-2) and TRBJ2-2; 8 bases line up with TRBD2. Germline V gene lookup returns CDR1 LGHDT and CDR2 YNNKEL (reference sequence). The CDR3 totals 18 residues. Trimming cost V 5 bases and J 0 bases; bases outside gene matches: 11.

Points on this clone: An end of the junction differs from the germline gene, which may be a read error. The chain joins TRBV6-4 to TRBJ1-4, with 10 bases lining up with TRBD1. Germline loops: CDR1 MRHNA, CDR2 SNTAGT. This CDR3 has 14 residues. The CDR3 bases are TGTGCCAAAAGAAAAGGACAGGGGGAGGGCAAAACTGTTTTT. Amino acids: CAKRKGQGEGKTVF.

J is TRBJ1-2 and V is TRBV5-1; D not resolved. There are 12 residues in the CDR3. The germline V gene has CDR1 SGHRS and CDR2 YFSETQ. The V gene lost 1 base and the J gene lost 8 bases, with 9 bases spanning the gap. The CDR3 sequence is CASSLFTEGYTF. CDR3 in DNA: TGCGCCAGCAGCTTGTTCACAGAAGGCTACACCTTC.

The V and J genes are TRBV9 and TRBJ2-5; 14 nucleotides agree with TRBD2. Germline V gene lookup returns CDR1 SGDLS and CDR2 YYNGEE. V gave up 4 bases and J gave up 5 bases; unmatched junction bases: 4. The CDR3 covers 15 residues. This CDR3 is CASSTGLAGDETQYF. CDR3 DNA: TGTGCCAGCAGCACGGGACTAGCGGGAGATGAGACCCAGTACTTC.

The chain links TRBV19 to TRBJ2-7, with 8 bases aligning to TRBD2. The CDR3 loop spans 15 amino acids. The ends lost 4 bases at V and 1 base at J; junction bases unmatched: 6. The germline gives CDR1 LNHDA, CDR2 SQIVND (reference sequence). The CDR3 DNA sequence: TGTGCCAGTAGTAGCTCCGCGGGAGGATCCTACGAGCAGTACTTC. It specifies CASSSSAGGSYEQYF.

V gene TRBV14 combines with J gene TRBJ2-7, with D perhaps TRBD1 (6 bases). V shed 4 bases and J shed 6 bases, with 13 bases lying between them. The CDR3 contains 13 residues. Germline CDR1 reads SGHDN; CDR2 reads FVKESK. The CDR3 reads CASSLQGIGEQYF. The CDR3 coding sequence is TGTGCCAGCAGCCTACAGGGTATAGGCGAGCAGTACTTC.

CDR3 DNA sequence: TGTGCCAGCAGTGAAAACACGTACCAAGAGACCCAGTACTTC. Amino acid sequence: CASSENTYQETQYF. This sequence joins TRBV2 and TRBJ2-5; D is unresolved. Germline V lookup: CDR1 SNHLY, CDR2 FYNNEI. V lost 2 bases to trimming and J lost 0 bases, with 7 bases between them. This CDR3 has 14 amino acids.

This clone was picked up many times. The genes are TRBV28 and TRBJ1-4; a possible D gene is TRBD1 (5 bases). This CDR3 is built from 17 residues. CDR1 is MDHEN, CDR2 SYDVKM, per germline. V was cut by 3 bases and J by 2 bases, with 16 bases left in between. The CDR3 nucleotides are TGTGCCAGCAGTTTGATGATAGGGGCAACGACTAATGAAAAACTGTTTTTT. Protein sequence: CASSLMIGATTNEKLFF.

The CDR3 DNA reads as TGTGCCAGCAGCCGCGACCCGGGACAGGGGGGCCGCGAGCAGTACTTC. Its translation is CASSRDPGQGGREQYF. The chain uses TRBV5-4 and TRBJ2-7, with 11 bases fitting TRBD1. The CDR3 loop spans 16 amino acids. CDR1 SGHNT and CDR2 YYREEE come from the germline V gene (reference sequence). V dropped 4 bases and J dropped 6; count of bases not matched to a gene: 12.

The gene calls are TRBV18 and TRBJ2-3; 11 nucleotides agree with TRBD1. V lost 1 base to trimming and J lost 2 bases; unmatched junction nucleotides: 5. CDR1 and CDR2 from the germline V gene are KGHSH and LQKENI. The CDR3 totals 17 residues. The CDR3 reads CASSPQQGQGATDTQYF. In nucleotides, the CDR3 is TGTGCCAGCTCACCACAGCAAGGACAGGGGGCCACAGATACGCAGTATTTT.